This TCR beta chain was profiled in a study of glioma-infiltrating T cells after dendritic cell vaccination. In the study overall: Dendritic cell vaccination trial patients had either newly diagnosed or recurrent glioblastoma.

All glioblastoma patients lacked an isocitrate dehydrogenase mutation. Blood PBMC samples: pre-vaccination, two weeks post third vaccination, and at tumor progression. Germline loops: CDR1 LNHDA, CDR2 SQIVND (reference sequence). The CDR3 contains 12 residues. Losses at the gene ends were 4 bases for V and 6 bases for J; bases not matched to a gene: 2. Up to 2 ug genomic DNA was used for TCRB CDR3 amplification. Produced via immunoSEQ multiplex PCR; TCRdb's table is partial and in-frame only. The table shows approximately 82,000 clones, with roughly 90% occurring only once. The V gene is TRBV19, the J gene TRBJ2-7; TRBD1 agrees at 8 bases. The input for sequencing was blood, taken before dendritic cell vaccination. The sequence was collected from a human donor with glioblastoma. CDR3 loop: CASSNTGGEQYF. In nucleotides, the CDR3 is TGTGCCAGTAGTAATACAGGGGGCGAGCAGTACTTC.